A single sample gave rise to the 6 T cell receptor beta chains below, sequenced in a study of shared clonotypes between healthy human individuals. Repertoires were generated with immunoSEQ multiplex PCR, while TCRdb's copy carries only in-frame clones and drops some. Among approximately 620,000 clones listed, more than 95% were seen once. The sample comprised naive CD4+ T cells sorted from blood. The subset denotes: CD45RA+ positively selected. The receptors shown here come from a woman in her 30s in good health.

This chain uses TRBV5-1 with TRBJ1-1, with D uncertain. Germline V gene lookup returns CDR1 SGHRS and CDR2 YFSETQ. Trimming cost V 0 bases and J 2 bases, with 8 bases left between them. CDR3 size: 14 residues. CDR3 sequence reads: CASSLVVHNTEAFF. In DNA, the CDR3 is TGCGCCAGCAGCTTGGTCGTCCATAACACTGAAGCTTTCTTT. Looking up the rest from reference TRBV5-1 and TRBJ1-1 gives the full variable domain: KAGVTQTPRYLIKTRGQQVTLSCSPISGHRSVSWYQQTPGQGLQFLFEYFSETQRNKGNFPGRFSGRQFSNSRSEMNVSTLELGDSALYLCASSLVVHNTEAFFGQGTRLTVV.

The chain links TRBV7-2 to TRBJ2-1, with 11 bases aligning to TRBD2. There are 13 residues in the CDR3. Germline CDR1 reads SGHTA; CDR2 reads FQGNSA. V lost 5 bases to trimming and J lost 14 bases; unmatched junction nucleotides: 8. The CDR3 loop reads CASSPGTSGVEFF. CDR3 nucleotide sequence: TGTGCCAGCAGCCCTGGGACTAGCGGAGTGGAGTTCTTC.

The V gene is TRBV6-5, the J gene TRBJ2-7; possible D gene TRBD1, 5 bases. Germline lookup yields CDR1 MNHEY and CDR2 SVGAGI. Between the trimmed V and J ends, which lost 6 bases and 1 base, there was a span of 7 bases. The CDR3 sequence is 12 residues long. Here the CDR3 DNA reads TGTGCCAGCAGACAGGCGTCCTACGAGCAGTACTTC. Amino acid sequence: CASRQASYEQYF.

V gene TRBV11-2 combines with J gene TRBJ1-1; 10 nucleotides agree with TRBD1. Germline V gives CDR1 SGHAT, CDR2 FQNNGV. V was pared by 5 bases and J by 3 bases, with 6 bases of the junction left unmatched. The length of the CDR3 is 15 residues. CDR3 DNA sequence: TGTGCCAGCAGCACGGCCGGGACAGGGGACACTGAAGCTTTCTTT. Protein sequence: CASSTAGTGDTEAFF.

CDR3 nucleotides: TGCAGCGTTGAACTAGTTAATGAGCAGTTCTTC. Translation gives CSVELVNEQFF. The chain uses TRBV29-1 and TRBJ2-1; no clear D gene. The CDR3 is 11 amino acids. V was shortened by 2 bases and J by 7 bases, with 6 bases between the two germline ends. The germline V gene has CDR1 SQVTM and CDR2 ANQGSEA.

The chain couples TRBV5-4 to TRBJ2-2; TRBD2 matches at 7 bases. The CDR3 length is 17 residues. With 1 base clipped from V and 0 bases from J, the junction kept 6 bases outside the gene matches. CDR1 and CDR2 (germline): SGHNT, YYREEE (reference sequence). CDR3 nucleotides: TGTGCCAGCAGCTTGTTAGCGGGCACCCCGAACACCGGGGAGCTGTTTTTT. Its translation is CASSLLAGTPNTGELFF.